Below are 15 T cell receptor beta chains sequenced from a single sample in a study of OX40 agonist ivuxolimab in advanced cancers. Method: immunoSEQ multiplex PCR; TCRdb's copy keeps in-frame clones and lacks some. The table has 65,000 to 95,000 clones, about 83% seen once; the top ten hold 6.5% to 7.5%. The material was CD4+ or CD8+ T cells sorted from blood, obtained in a trial of the OX40 agonist ivuxolimab. The receptors come from an adult with an advanced solid tumor such as melanoma, head and neck, liver or kidney cancer.

The rearrangement links TRBV6-1 to TRBJ1-4, with 9 bases that match TRBD1. CDR1 MNHNS and CDR2 SASEGT come from the germline V gene. The CDR3 contains 14 residues. J was trimmed by 11 bases and V by 1 base; bases with no gene match: 5. Here the CDR3 DNA reads TGTGCCAGCAGTGAAGTCCCGGGACAGGGTAAACTGTTTTTT. Its protein is CASSEVPGQGKLFF.

The chain couples TRBV27 to TRBJ1-5; possibly TRBD1 for D (6 bases). V gave up 6 bases and J gave up 3 bases, with 15 bases separating them. Per germline, CDR1 MNHEY and CDR2 SMNVEV (reference sequence). The CDR3 is 15 amino acids. Written as DNA, the CDR3 is TGTGCCAGCAGAAGGGGGGGTTCCCCCAATCAGCCCCAGCATTTT. Translating it yields CASRRGGSPNQPQHF.

This clone was seen a single time. The V and J genes are TRBV19 and TRBJ2-2; either TRBD1 or TRBD2 may fit D (5 bases each). This CDR3 has 17 residues. V was shortened by 5 bases and J by 5 bases, with 21 bases between the two germline ends. Germline CDR1 reads LNHDA; CDR2 reads SQIVND (reference sequence). The DNA for the CDR3 is TGTGCCAGTAGTTTTGGGGGACGAAGTCCAAGTACCGGGGAGCTGTTTTTT. Translating it yields CASSFGGRSPSTGELFF.

Note on this clone: This same CDR3 is encoded by further DNA sequences in the sample. The genes are TRBV7-3 and TRBJ1-1; D remains unclear. Trimming cost V 0 bases and J 5 bases, with 7 bases left between them. The CDR3 covers 13 residues. Germline V CDR1 and CDR2: SGHTA, FQGTGA. CDR3 loop: CASSLTGNTEAFF. The CDR3 DNA is TGTGCCAGCAGCTTAACAGGGAATACTGAAGCTTTCTTT.

This chain links TRBV19 with TRBJ1-1; 7 bases agree with TRBD1. Germline CDR1 and CDR2: LNHDA and SQIVND (reference sequence). Trimming took 7 bases from V and 5 from J; bases not matched to a gene: 10. There are 14 residues in the CDR3. The CDR3 reads CASTPRLQGTEAFF. The CDR3 nucleotides read TGTGCCAGTACACCCCGCCTACAGGGGACTGAAGCTTTCTTT.

The chain has TRBV7-9 and TRBJ2-1, with TRBD1 identical over 11 bases. CDR1 is SEHNR, CDR2 FQNEAQ, per germline (reference sequence). CDR3 length: 14 residues. After removal of 5 bases from V and 7 bases from J, the junction contained 4 bases not matched to a gene. The CDR3 is CASSGDRGSNEQFF. CDR3 DNA: TGTGCCAGCAGCGGGGACAGGGGGAGTAATGAGCAGTTCTTC. Variable domain in full (rest from reference TRBV7-9 and TRBJ2-1): DTGVSQNPRHKITKRGQNVTFRCDPISEHNRLYWYRQTLGQGPEFLTYFQNEAQLEKSRLLSDRFSAERPKGSFSTLEIQRTEQGDSAMYLCASSGDRGSNEQFFGPGTRLTVL.

The CDR3 here is CASSLVFLGYQETQYF. Here the CDR3 DNA reads TGTGCCAGCAGCTTAGTCTTCCTAGGGTACCAAGAGACCCAGTACTTC. The chain uses TRBV11-3 and TRBJ2-5; D ambiguous. Germline V CDR1 and CDR2: SGHNT, YENEEA. V was trimmed by 1 base and J by 0 bases, leaving 12 bases between them. The CDR3 has 16 amino acids.

This chain uses TRBV29-1 with TRBJ2-1; D remains unclear. CDR1 and CDR2 from the germline V gene are SQVTM and ANQGSEA. This CDR3 contains 10 residues. V was pared by 3 bases and J by 7 bases, with 4 bases between. CDR3 in amino acids: CSVDRNEQFF. The DNA for the CDR3 is TGCAGCGTTGACCGTAATGAGCAGTTCTTC.

The gene calls are TRBV6-5 and TRBJ2-1; D tentatively fits TRBD1 or TRBD2 (6 bases each). V lost 5 bases and J 10 bases, leaving 15 bases between the germline ends. The CDR3 extends over 13 amino acids. Germline assignment: CDR1 MNHEY and CDR2 SVGAGI. The CDR3 here is CASSRGGSREQFF. Written as DNA, the CDR3 is TGTGCCAGCAGTCGAGGGGGGTCCCGCGAGCAGTTCTTC.

The chain couples TRBV7-2 to TRBJ2-3; TRBD2 might be the D (6 bases). The V end was cut by 5 bases, the J end by 2 bases, with 20 bases between. CDR1 is SGHTA and CDR2 is FQGNSA in the germline V gene. The CDR3 extends over 17 amino acids. The CDR3 DNA is TGTGCCAGCAGCCCACCCCCTGGGCGGGATATCACAGATACGCAGTATTTT. This translates into CASSPPPGRDITDTQYF.

The chain uses TRBV5-1 and TRBJ2-3; TRBD1 agrees at 11 bases. The germline V gene has CDR1 SGHRS and CDR2 YFSETQ. This CDR3 contains 18 residues. V shed 5 bases and J 1 base; nucleotides not matched to a gene: 12. The CDR3 DNA reads as TGCGCCAGCAGTTATTCGCCTCCGGGACAGGGGGGCACAGATACGCAGTATTTT. It is translated as CASSYSPPGQGGTDTQYF.

This clone has a handful of counts. This chain links TRBV6-1 with TRBJ2-7; D gene ambiguous. Deletions cut 3 bases from V and 5 bases from J, with 11 bases between. This CDR3 comprises 13 residues. Germline CDR1 and CDR2: MNHNS and SASEGT. The CDR3: CASSDPSGDEQYF. CDR3 coding DNA: TGTGCCAGCAGTGACCCGTCTGGGGACGAGCAGTACTTC.

The J gene is TRBJ2-5, the V gene TRBV7-6; weak D call: TRBD2 (6 bases). Germline-derived CDR1 and CDR2 are SGHVS and FNYEAQ. V lost 2 bases to trimming and J lost 2 bases, with 15 bases between them. This CDR3 has 16 amino acids. The CDR3 spells CASSLNLAAGQETQYF. CDR3 nucleotide sequence: TGTGCCAGCAGCTTAAATCTTGCGGCGGGGCAAGAGACCCAGTACTTC.

The chain is built from TRBV12-5 and TRBJ2-3, with TRBD2 matching over 11 bases. V was pared by 4 bases and J by 4 bases, with 7 bases of the junction left unmatched. CDR3 length equals 16 residues. CDR1 is LGHNT and CDR2 is FRNRAP in the germline V gene. The CDR3 DNA sequence: TGTGCTAGTGGTTACCCCCTAGCGGGGGGCTCAGATACGCAGTATTTT. It encodes CASGYPLAGGSDTQYF.

The V call is TRBV5-6, the J call TRBJ1-2, with 8 bases lining up with TRBD1. This CDR3 has 14 residues. V trimming: 5 bases; J trimming: 13 bases; junction bases outside the gene matches: 16. Germline V CDR1 and CDR2: SGHDT, YYEEEE. As DNA, the CDR3 is TGTGCCAGCAGGGGGACAGGAGTCACAGGTCCCAGCACCTTC. Translating it yields CASRGTGVTGPSTF.